These 25 T cell receptor beta chains were all obtained from the same sample, sequenced in a study of shared clonotypes between healthy human individuals. Clones were sequenced by immunoSEQ multiplex PCR, and TCRdb holds only the in-frame ones, with some missing. The sample yields over a million clones, around 98.5% seen once. Sequencing input: naive CD4+ T cells sorted from blood. Subset: CD45RA+ positively selected. These receptors were obtained from a young man in good health.

Details on this clone: Different DNA sequences within this sample yield the same CDR3. This chain uses TRBV28 with TRBJ2-6, with a possible D match to TRBD2 (5 bases). V was clipped by 3 bases and J by 2 bases, with 8 bases between them. Germline V gene data show CDR1 as MDHEN and CDR2 as SYDVKM. The CDR3 loop spans 15 amino acids. This CDR3 is CASSFSGTGANVLTF. The CDR3 DNA reads as TGTGCCAGCAGTTTTTCGGGGACTGGGGCCAACGTCCTGACTTTC.

The rearrangement joins TRBV7-3 to TRBJ2-1; D is possibly TRBD2 (6 bases). The CDR3 covers 15 residues. Trimming removed 1 base from V and 3 bases from J, with 10 bases in between. Germline lookup yields CDR1 SGHTA and CDR2 FQGTGA. CDR3 region: CASSLSPSVYNEQFF. CDR3 DNA sequence: TGTGCCAGCAGCTTAAGTCCTAGCGTCTACAATGAGCAGTTCTTC.

J is TRBJ1-5 and V is TRBV10-3; D is possibly TRBD1 (6 bases). Germline loops: CDR1 ENHRY, CDR2 SYGVKD. This CDR3 has 15 amino acids. With 10 bases removed from V and 2 bases from J, the gap between germline ends came to 18 bases. The CDR3 DNA follows: TGTGCCACCAGAGAAGGGGGGGCTGGCAATCAGCCCCAGCATTTT. Translation gives CATREGGAGNQPQHF.

CDR3 loop: CASSLSSGRQPQHF. The DNA for the CDR3 is TGTGCCAGCAGTTTATCGTCGGGTCGGCAGCCCCAGCATTTT. This rearrangement joins TRBV28 to TRBJ1-5; no definite D call. The length of the CDR3 is 14 residues. V gave up 1 base and J gave up 7 bases, with 11 bases separating them. CDR1 MDHEN and CDR2 SYDVKM come from the germline V gene.

A note on this clone: Other DNA sequences in the same sample also yield this CDR3. The rearrangement joins TRBV11-2 to TRBJ2-2; D unclear. The ends were cut back, 0 bases at V and 5 bases at J, with 7 bases in the middle. The CDR3 has 14 residues. Germline V gene data show CDR1 as SGHAT and CDR2 as FQNNGV. DNA for the CDR3: TGTGCCAGCAGCTTAGATCGGGCAACCGGGGAGCTGTTTTTT. It translates to CASSLDRATGELFF. The full variable domain, its missing parts supplied by reference TRBV11-2 and TRBJ2-2, is EAGVAQSPRYKIIEKRQSVAFWCNPISGHATLYWYQQILGQGPKLLIQFQNNGVVDDSQLPKDRFSAERLKGVDSTLKIQPAKLEDSAVYLCASSLDRATGELFFGEGSRLTVL.

A word on this clone: Other DNA sequences within the sample encode an identical CDR3. CDR3 bases: TGTGCCAGCAGCGTAGGATTCACCGGGGAGCTGTTTTTT. It translates to CASSVGFTGELFF. The genes are TRBV9 and TRBJ2-2; D remains unclear. V was clipped by 0 bases and J by 4 bases, with 4 bases between them. In germline, CDR1 is SGDLS, CDR2 YYNGEE. This CDR3 is 13 amino acids long.

The V and J genes are TRBV2 and TRBJ2-1; either TRBD1 or TRBD2 may supply D (6 bases each). With 10 bases removed from V and 0 bases from J, the gap between germline ends came to 19 bases. The germline CDR1 and CDR2 sequences are SNHLY and FYNNEI. CDR3 size: 16 residues. Here the CDR3 reads CAKGGAQVGSYNEQFF. CDR3 nucleotide sequence: TGTGCCAAGGGGGGCGCACAGGTAGGCTCCTACAATGAGCAGTTCTTC.

V is TRBV11-3 and J is TRBJ2-1; 15 bases agree with TRBD2. CDR1 SGHNT and CDR2 YENEEA come from the germline V gene. There are 16 residues in the CDR3. The V segment lost 0 bases and the J segment 10 bases; nucleotides outside the gene matches: 4. This CDR3 reads CASSLDGLAGGHEQFF. CDR3 DNA: TGTGCCAGCAGCTTAGATGGACTAGCGGGAGGGCACGAGCAGTTCTTC.

This clone was detected a few times. Since no conserved phenylalanine or tryptophan closes the CDR3, a read error is the likely cause. No DNA is shown, since the ends of the CDR3 on it are uncertain; the CDR3 is the one TCRdb lists. The chain carries TRBV6-8 and TRBJ2-6; the table's D call, TRBD2, was not checked against the DNA. Germline V gene sequence: CDR1 MNHGY, CDR2 SAAAGT. The CDR3 region is 15 residues in length, termini included. CDR3: CASSIAKRSNKVGPI.

The rearrangement uses TRBV18 and TRBJ2-1; the match to TRBD1 covers 11 bases. This CDR3 is 18 amino acids long. Germline V lookup: CDR1 KGHSH, CDR2 LQKENI. Trimming at V came to 1 base and at J to 6 bases, leaving 11 bases not matched to a gene. The CDR3 DNA reads TGTGCCAGCTCACCACTCCATCAACCCGGGACAGGGGGCAATGAGCAGTTCTTC. This gives the protein CASSPLHQPGTGGNEQFF.

As concerns this clone: Other DNA sequences within the sample encode an identical CDR3. The rearrangement uses TRBV28 and TRBJ1-2; D is ambiguous. V lost 3 bases and J 4 bases, leaving 6 bases between the germline ends. This CDR3 comprises 12 residues. Germline-derived CDR1 and CDR2 are MDHEN and SYDVKM. CDR3 sequence: CASSFGAYGYTF. DNA of the CDR3: TGTGCCAGCAGTTTTGGCGCCTATGGCTACACCTTC.

This chain joins TRBV19 and TRBJ2-7; TRBD1 aligns across 8 bases. V trimming: 5 bases; J trimming: 5 bases; junction bases outside the gene matches: 8. Germline loops: CDR1 LNHDA, CDR2 SQIVND (reference sequence). This CDR3 region has 14 residues. In DNA form, the CDR3 reads TGTGCCAGTAGTGGGACAGGCTATTCGGACGAGCAGTACTTC. This translates into CASSGTGYSDEQYF.

The V gene is TRBV5-8, the J gene TRBJ1-2; 8 bases are a match to TRBD1. Germline loops: CDR1 SGHTS, CDR2 YDEGEE. This CDR3 spans 15 amino acids. V trimming: 6 bases; J trimming: 0 bases; junction bases outside the gene matches: 7. This CDR3 is CASNALQGANYGYTF. CDR3 DNA sequence: TGTGCCAGCAACGCATTACAGGGGGCTAACTATGGCTACACCTTC. The full variable domain, completed using reference TRBV5-8 and TRBJ1-2, is EAGVTQSPTHLIKTRGQQATLRCSPISGHTSVYWYQQALGLGLQFLLWYDEGEERNRGNFPPRFSGRQFPNYSSELNVNALELEDSALYLCASNALQGANYGYTFGSGTRLTVV.

The rearrangement uses TRBV27 and TRBJ2-3, with a possible D match to TRBD2 (6 bases). The V end was cut by 5 bases, the J end by 0 bases, with 15 bases between. The CDR3 is made up of 16 amino acids. Germline V lookup: CDR1 MNHEY, CDR2 SMNVEV (reference sequence). CDR3 residues: CASSLRSGLSTDTQYF. The CDR3 DNA reads TGTGCCAGCAGTCTACGTAGCGGCCTTAGCACAGATACGCAGTATTTT.

A single count supports this clone. The chain has TRBV18 and TRBJ1-2; TRBD1 matches at 10 bases. Trimming cost V 7 bases and J 4 bases; bases outside gene matches: 9. The germline CDR1 and CDR2 sequences are KGHSH and LQKENI. The CDR3 loop spans 15 amino acids. The CDR3 reads CASLPGTGVPYGYTF. CDR3 nucleotides: TGTGCCAGCTTACCCGGGACAGGGGTTCCCTATGGCTACACCTTC.

This chain joins TRBV10-1 and TRBJ1-1, with D perhaps TRBD1 (5 bases). Germline assignment: CDR1 WNHNN and CDR2 SYGVQD (reference sequence). V was trimmed by 0 bases and J by 5 bases, leaving 13 bases between them. CDR3 length: 15 amino acids. CDR3 sequence: CASSESWQGDTEAFF. CDR3 nucleotide sequence: TGCGCCAGCAGTGAGTCGTGGCAGGGTGATACTGAAGCTTTCTTT.

The chain links TRBV5-4 to TRBJ1-2, with 7 bases identical to TRBD1. Trimming at V came to 10 bases and at J to 7 bases, leaving 10 bases not matched to a gene. This CDR3 spans 12 amino acids. Per the germline V gene, CDR1 is SGHNT and CDR2 is YYREEE (reference sequence). The CDR3 nucleotides are TGTGCCTGGGATTTCGACAGGGCTGGCTACACCTTC. Protein: CAWDFDRAGYTF. The full variable domain, in which reference TRBV5-4 and TRBJ1-2 provide the parts outside the CDR3, is ETGVTQSPTHLIKTRGQQVTLRCSSQSGHNTVSWYQQALGQGPQFIFQYYREEENGRGNFPPRFSGLQFPNYSSELNVNALELDDSALYLCAWDFDRAGYTFGSGTRLTVV.

This chain uses TRBV11-2 with TRBJ2-6; D may be TRBD2 (5 bases). Trimming removed 1 base at V and 0 bases at J, with 13 bases between. The CDR3 is made up of 18 amino acids. Germline loops: CDR1 SGHAT, CDR2 FQNNGV. CDR3 sequence: CASSLGPSGGSGANVLTF. For the CDR3, the DNA is TGTGCCAGCAGCTTAGGTCCCAGCGGAGGCTCTGGGGCCAACGTCCTGACTTTC.

The chain recombines TRBV9 with TRBJ2-2, with 7 positions matching TRBD1. The CDR3 is 14 amino acids. The germline gives CDR1 SGDLS, CDR2 YYNGEE. J lost 8 bases, V lost 4 bases, and 8 bases had no gene match. The CDR3 region has the DNA TGTGCCAGCAGCCAAGACCCGGGACAGGGGGAGCTGTTTTTT. Protein sequence: CASSQDPGQGELFF.

V and J are TRBV7-2 and TRBJ2-7; TRBD1 aligns across 11 bases. Germline assignment: CDR1 SGHTA and CDR2 FQGNSA. This CDR3 has 14 residues. V lost 5 bases to trimming and J lost 4 bases; unmatched junction nucleotides: 4. CDR3 sequence reads: CASSPRDRGYEQYF. In DNA, the CDR3 is TGTGCCAGCAGCCCACGGGACAGGGGGTACGAGCAGTACTTC.

This chain uses TRBV5-1 with TRBJ1-2; D is unclear. Germline-derived CDR1 and CDR2 are SGHRS and YFSETQ. V shed 1 base and J shed 1 base, with 11 bases lying between them. This CDR3 region has 15 residues. In nucleotides, the CDR3 is TGCGCCAGCAGCTTGACAGAGGGTGGTAACTATGGCTACACCTTC. As protein: CASSLTEGGNYGYTF.

The rearrangement links TRBV7-9 to TRBJ1-4; 7 nucleotides agree with TRBD1. The CDR3 is made up of 16 amino acids. CDR1 is SEHNR and CDR2 is FQNEAQ in the germline V gene (reference sequence). V lost 1 base and J lost 8; bases outside the gene matches: 10. The CDR3 DNA follows: TGTGCCAGCAGCTTAGAGGGTCGGGACAGTTCGGAAAAACTGTTTTTT. This encodes CASSLEGRDSSEKLFF.

The chain carries TRBV29-1 and TRBJ1-2; 7 positions match TRBD1. The CDR3 consists of 15 residues. Trimming removed 4 bases from V and 3 bases from J; junction bases left unmatched: 11. Germline CDR1 SQVTM, CDR2 ANQGSEA. The CDR3 reads CSVGAPRGLDYGYTF. CDR3 bases: TGCAGCGTTGGAGCGCCTAGGGGGCTTGACTATGGCTACACCTTC.

Worth noting for this clone: Other DNA sequences in this sample translate to the same CDR3. This chain joins TRBV5-4 and TRBJ2-6; D is uncertain. Germline CDR1 SGHNT, CDR2 YYREEE (reference sequence). CDR3 length: 13 residues. V was trimmed by 4 bases and J by 4 bases, leaving 6 bases between them. For the CDR3, the DNA is TGTGCCAGCAGCCTCCAGGGGGCCAACGTCCTGACTTTC. Translation gives CASSLQGANVLTF.

This chain uses TRBV9 with TRBJ2-7; maybe TRBD2 (6 bases). The V and J ends lost 4 bases and 5 bases respectively, with 22 bases between them. CDR1 is SGDLS and CDR2 is YYNGEE in the germline V gene. CDR3 size: 16 residues. CDR3 residues: CASSPSVLASRDEQYF. The CDR3 region has the DNA TGTGCCAGCAGCCCTAGCGTTCTAGCTTCAAGAGACGAGCAGTACTTC.